Many counts were recorded for the clone carrying this T cell receptor (beta chain). The sample comes from a study of T cells in Graves' hyperthyroidism and ophthalmopathy. It was RNA transcripts that yielded the amplified TCR beta CDR3 regions. TCR CDR3 underwent first-round RT-PCR with the HTBI primer set. TCRdb redid the calling of the multiplex PCR reads with MiXCR, one entry per CDR3 protein. The repertoire has about 360,000 distinct CDR3 sequences, about 14% of them found once; the top ten carry about a fifth. V shed 6 bases and J 4 bases; nucleotides not matched to a gene: 6. This CDR3 contains 14 residues. Fresh 10 ml peripheral blood yielded PBMCs.

Specimen: blood. The J gene is TRBJ2-7, the V gene TRBV12-3 or TRBV12-4; 10 nucleotides align to TRBD1. The sequence was obtained from a man in his thirties or forties with Graves' hyperthyroidism that later progressed to Graves' ophthalmopathy. The CDR3 nucleotides read TGTGCCAGCAGGCTAGGACAGGGGGGTTACGAGCAGTACTTC. This translates into CASRLGQGGYEQYF.